One and the same sample provided the 27 T cell receptor beta chains below, sequenced in a study of blood T cell repertoires in COVID-19. The table came from immunoSEQ multiplex PCR; TCRdb's copy has only in-frame clones and leaves some out. The profile shows under 300,000 clones, about 85% of them singletons. Sequenced sample: PBMCs or T cells enriched from blood (not recorded which). These TCRs come from a woman in her forties or fifties who had recovered from COVID-19.

In its sample, this clone was seen a few times. CDR3 amino acids: CASSETGHGGPGPNQPQHF. CDR3 coding DNA: TGTGCCAGCAGTGAAACCGGACACGGAGGGCCCGGCCCTAATCAGCCCCAGCATTTT. The V call is TRBV6-1, the J call TRBJ1-5; weak D call: TRBD1 (5 bases). The CDR3 length is 19 residues. Germline CDR1 MNHNS, CDR2 SASEGT. V lost 2 bases to trimming and J lost 4 bases, with 24 bases between them.

This clone was detected only a few times. The V call is TRBV19, the J call TRBJ2-2; 14 bases align to TRBD2. This CDR3 region has 17 residues. Germline CDR1 is LNHDA and CDR2 is SQIVND (reference sequence). Trimming removed 8 bases from V and 5 bases from J; junction bases left unmatched: 10. The CDR3 is CASGRGLAGVGTGELFF. The CDR3 DNA sequence: TGTGCCAGTGGGAGGGGACTAGCGGGAGTGGGAACCGGGGAGCTGTTTTTT.

The rearrangement joins TRBV5-1 to TRBJ2-3; TRBD2 aligns across 10 bases. With V trimmed by 4 bases and J by 3 bases, 8 bases remained unmatched. Germline CDR1 reads SGHRS; CDR2 reads YFSETQ. CDR3 length: 16 amino acids. CDR3 nucleotides: TGCGCCAGCAGCCTCGGAAGCGGGAGGGTTACAGATACGCAGTATTTT. It yields the protein CASSLGSGRVTDTQYF.

In regard to this clone: The germline gene is not matched at one end of the junction; a read error may be the cause. The CDR3 DNA is TGTGCTAGCAGCGAAACTAGCGGGGCCTACAATGAGCAGTTCTTC. Protein product: CASSETSGAYNEQFF. The chain joins TRBV7-7 to TRBJ2-1, with 10 bases that match TRBD2. Looked up from germline, CDR1 is SSHAT and CDR2 is FNYEAQ (reference sequence). The CDR3 contains 15 residues.

This clone has only one observation. V is TRBV6-5 and J is TRBJ2-1; 10 bases align to TRBD1. Per germline, CDR1 MNHEY and CDR2 SVGAGI. There are 15 residues in the CDR3. The ends lost 6 bases at V and 7 bases at J; junction bases unmatched: 9. The CDR3 coding sequence is TGTGCCAGCAGACCGGGGACAGGGGAATCGAATGAGCAGTTCTTC. It codes for CASRPGTGESNEQFF.

The rearrangement joins TRBV28 to TRBJ1-2, with D possibly being TRBD1 (6 bases). V lost 6 bases to trimming and J lost 4 bases, with 18 bases between them. Germline assignment: CDR1 MDHEN and CDR2 SYDVKM. This CDR3 is 15 amino acids long. The CDR3 loop is CASSSGTSRFYGYTF. In nucleotides, the CDR3 is TGTGCCAGCAGCTCCGGGACATCTAGATTCTATGGCTACACCTTC.

The genes are TRBV6-5 and TRBJ2-5; 7 nucleotides match TRBD2. V gave up 7 bases and J gave up 2 bases; unmatched junction bases: 4. There are 13 residues in the CDR3. Germline values: CDR1 MNHEY, CDR2 SVGAGI. This chain's CDR3 is CASTSGKQETQYF. DNA of the CDR3: TGTGCCAGCACGAGCGGGAAACAAGAGACCCAGTACTTC.

V usage is TRBV5-1 and J usage is TRBJ2-1, with 12 bases lining up with TRBD2. V was clipped by 4 bases and J by 9 bases; unmatched bases: 8. The CDR3 runs 15 residues. Germline values: CDR1 SGHRS, CDR2 YFSETQ. CDR3 nucleotides: TGCGCCAGCAGCCGGGCTAGCGGGAGGGCCACTGAGCAGTTCTTC. As protein: CASSRASGRATEQFF.

This clone was observed a few times. The gene calls are TRBV10-3 and TRBJ1-1; 8 bases line up with TRBD1. J gave up 1 base and V 6 bases, and 4 bases lay outside the gene matches. The CDR3 is 14 amino acids. CDR1 is ENHRY and CDR2 is SYGVKD in the germline V gene. The CDR3 bases are TGTGCCATCAGGGCCGGGACAGGGAACACTGAAGCTTTCTTT. It specifies CAIRAGTGNTEAFF.

This rearrangement joins TRBV30 to TRBJ1-5, with TRBD1 matching 9 bases. J was trimmed by 4 bases and V by 2 bases; bases with no gene match: 3. This CDR3 contains 14 residues. The germline gives CDR1 GTSNPN, CDR2 SVGIG (reference sequence). The CDR3 region has the DNA TGTGCCTGGAGTCTGGGACAGGGAAATCAGCCCCAGCATTTT. Its protein is CAWSLGQGNQPQHF.

The V and J genes are TRBV7-2 and TRBJ2-5, with D possibly TRBD1 on 6 matching bases. Germline lookup yields CDR1 SGHTA and CDR2 FQGNSA. Trimming took 7 bases from V and 3 from J, leaving 12 bases between them. The CDR3 consists of 13 residues. This CDR3 reads CASNQGPEETQYF. CDR3 DNA sequence: TGTGCCAGCAACCAGGGGCCGGAAGAGACCCAGTACTTC.

The chain combines TRBV5-1 with TRBJ1-1; tentatively, D is TRBD1 (5 bases). Germline values: CDR1 SGHRS, CDR2 YFSETQ. V lost 1 base, J lost 0 bases, and 16 bases lay in between. CDR3 length: 17 amino acids. The CDR3 region has the DNA TGCGCCAGCAGCTTGTTGGGGAGGGACCGCATGAACACTGAAGCTTTCTTT. Encoded protein: CASSLLGRDRMNTEAFF.

The chain employs TRBV18 and TRBJ2-3; TRBD1 matches at 7 bases. The CDR3 sequence is 11 residues long. The junction had 0 bases not matched to a gene; V was cut back by 8 bases and J by 4 bases. CDR1 is KGHSH, CDR2 LQKENI, per germline. CDR3 sequence reads: CASQGADTQYF. CDR3 coding DNA: TGTGCCAGCCAGGGGGCAGATACGCAGTATTTT.

The chain is built from TRBV19 and TRBJ1-2, with 7 bases that match TRBD1. CDR3 length: 14 amino acids. Trimming cost V 4 bases and J 3 bases; bases outside gene matches: 5. CDR1 is LNHDA, CDR2 SQIVND, per germline (reference sequence). CDR3 DNA sequence: TGTGCCAGTAGTACCAGGGACAGCTACTATGGCTACACCTTC. Amino acids: CASSTRDSYYGYTF.

The V gene is TRBV6-2 or TRBV6-3, the J gene TRBJ2-3; 9 nucleotides agree with TRBD2. The V gene's germline CDR1 is MNHEY and CDR2 SVGEGT. Trimming removed 3 bases from V and 0 bases from J; junction bases left unmatched: 10. The CDR3 covers 18 residues. The CDR3 DNA is TGTGCCAGCAGTTATGGCCTAGCGGGAACCTATAGCACAGATACGCAGTATTTT. Translating gives CASSYGLAGTYSTDTQYF.

J is TRBJ1-5 and V is TRBV2; TRBD1 aligns across 9 bases. The CDR3 contains 15 residues. V lost 6 bases to trimming and J lost 2 bases; unmatched junction nucleotides: 5. The V gene's germline CDR1 is SNHLY and CDR2 FYNNEI. CDR3 protein: CASREGQGRNQPQHF. CDR3 bases: TGTGCCAGCAGGGAGGGACAGGGCCGCAATCAGCCCCAGCATTTT.

The V and J genes are TRBV29-1 and TRBJ2-2; the match to TRBD1 covers 10 bases. Germline CDR1 and CDR2: SQVTM and ANQGSEA. Trimming at V came to 7 bases and at J to 13 bases, leaving 9 bases not matched to a gene. The length of the CDR3 is 12 residues. This chain's CDR3 is CSAGTGAGSLFF. The CDR3 region has the DNA TGCAGCGCAGGGACAGGGGCAGGGTCGCTGTTTTTT.

Worth noting for this clone: Other DNA sequences in the same sample also yield this CDR3. J is TRBJ2-1 and V is TRBV18, with D perhaps matching TRBD2 (7 bases). The germline V and J ends were trimmed by 3 bases and 1 base, with 10 bases remaining between them. The CDR3 extends over 15 amino acids. Germline CDR1 and CDR2: KGHSH and LQKENI. CDR3 DNA sequence: TGTGCCAGCTCACCGGAGGGGGGGTCCTACAATGAGCAGTTCTTC. This gives the protein CASSPEGGSYNEQFF. Drawing the rest from reference TRBV18 and TRBJ2-1, the complete variable domain is NAGVMQNPRHLVRRRGQEARLRCSPMKGHSHVYWYRQLPEEGLKFMVYLQKENIIDESGMPKERFSAEFPKEGPSILRIQQVVRGDSAAYFCASSPEGGSYNEQFFGPGTRLTVL.

This clone appeared a single time. The chain links TRBV3-1 (or the pseudogene TRBV3-2) to TRBJ1-2, with a weak D call TRBD1 (5 bases). CDR1 and CDR2 from the germline V gene are LGHDT and YNNKEL (reference sequence). With 4 bases removed from V and 7 bases from J, the gap between germline ends came to 13 bases. This CDR3 is 13 amino acids long. CDR3 bases: TGTGCCAGCAGCCTCACTATTAGGGGTGGCTACACCTTC. Translation: CASSLTIRGGYTF.

This clone was counted a single time. This rearrangement joins TRBV4-3 to TRBJ1-3, with 7 bases lining up with TRBD1. The CDR3 length is 15 residues. V lost 0 bases and J lost 4; bases outside the gene matches: 3. CDR1 and CDR2 (germline): LGHNA, YSLEER. CDR3 sequence reads: CASSQDTGQGNTIYF. DNA of the CDR3: TGCGCCAGCAGCCAAGATACGGGACAGGGAAACACCATATATTTT.

This clone was seen only once. The V gene is TRBV19, the J gene TRBJ1-5; the D is unclear. Trimming took 1 base from V and 3 from J, leaving 13 bases between them. There are 16 residues in the CDR3. Germline V gives CDR1 LNHDA, CDR2 SQIVND (reference sequence). The CDR3 DNA follows: TGTGCCAGTAGTATAGGCAGAAAGCGAGACAATCAGCCCCAGCATTTT. It codes for CASSIGRKRDNQPQHF. The entire variable domain, with the rest obtained from reference TRBV19 and TRBJ1-5, is as follows: DGGITQSPKYLFRKEGQNVTLSCEQNLNHDAMYWYRQDPGQGLRLIYYSQIVNDFQKGDIAEGYSVSREKKESFPLTVTSAQKNPTAFYLCASSIGRKRDNQPQHFGDGTRLSIL.

This sequence joins TRBV6-6 and TRBJ2-3; 11 positions agree with TRBD2. Germline CDR1 and CDR2: MNHNY and SVGAGI (reference sequence). This CDR3 is 17 amino acids long. Trimming removed 5 bases from V and 3 bases from J; junction bases left unmatched: 10. The CDR3 DNA follows: TGTGCCAGCAGTCACCTTACTAGCGGGAGTGGAACAGATACGCAGTATTTT. Amino acids: CASSHLTSGSGTDTQYF.

The genes are TRBV5-4 and TRBJ1-4; 10 bases are shared with TRBD1. This CDR3 is 15 amino acids long. Trimming took 4 bases from V and 6 from J; bases not matched to a gene: 6. Germline CDR1 and CDR2: SGHNT and YYREEE (reference sequence). The DNA for the CDR3 is TGTGCCAGCAGCACGTCGACAGGGGGCTATGAAAAACTGTTTTTT. Amino acid sequence: CASSTSTGGYEKLFF.

This rearrangement joins TRBV28 to TRBJ1-2, with D perhaps matching TRBD1 (5 bases). The V end was cut by 1 base, the J end by 6 bases, with 9 bases between. The CDR3 length is 13 residues. CDR1 MDHEN and CDR2 SYDVKM come from the germline V gene. CDR3 in amino acids: CASSLYQGDGYTF. The CDR3, as DNA: TGTGCCAGCAGTTTATACCAGGGTGATGGCTACACCTTC.

This clone was detected only a few times. The chain's CDR3 is CAISESAGRTPYEQYF. The CDR3 DNA is TGTGCCATCAGTGAGTCGGCAGGGCGAACCCCCTACGAGCAGTACTTC. The chain is built from TRBV10-3 and TRBJ2-7; TRBD1 is a possible D gene (5 bases). V was pared by 0 bases and J by 2 bases, with 14 bases between. Germline V gene sequence: CDR1 ENHRY, CDR2 SYGVKD. This CDR3 spans 16 amino acids.

This clone was picked up one time. V gene TRBV7-2 combines with J gene TRBJ2-1; 7 bases match TRBD2. Losses at the gene ends were 6 bases for V and 7 bases for J; bases not matched to a gene: 12. CDR1 and CDR2 from the germline V gene are SGHTA and FQGNSA. CDR3 length: 15 residues. The CDR3 DNA follows: TGTGCCAGCAGTTTCGTCTCGGGGGGATGGAATGAGCAGTTCTTC. Protein sequence: CASSFVSGGWNEQFF.

This chain joins TRBV11-2 and TRBJ2-5; 9 bases align to TRBD1. This CDR3 has 17 amino acids. V lost 5 bases and J lost 5; bases outside the gene matches: 15. Germline values: CDR1 SGHAT, CDR2 FQNNGV. CDR3 protein: CASSRPGTGKYGETQYF. DNA of the CDR3: TGTGCCAGCAGCCGACCCGGGACAGGGAAGTATGGGGAGACCCAGTACTTC. Based on the CDR3 plus reference TRBV11-2 and TRBJ2-5, the full variable domain is EAGVAQSPRYKIIEKRQSVAFWCNPISGHATLYWYQQILGQGPKLLIQFQNNGVVDDSQLPKDRFSAERLKGVDSTLKIQPAKLEDSAVYLCASSRPGTGKYGETQYFGPGTRLLVL.